The 20 T cell receptor beta chains reported below all come from one sample, sequenced in a study of T cells in tuberculosis. Cells were sorted from thawed PBMC rested overnight and stained with GMM-loaded CD1B tetramer, viability dye and anti-CD3. The lipid loaded on the CD1B tetramers was C32 glucose monomycolate from Rhodococcus equi. Repertoires were generated with immunoSEQ multiplex PCR, while TCRdb's copy carries only in-frame clones and drops some. Of 55,000 to 70,000 clones detected, about 76% appear once; the ten largest clones hold roughly 13%. Sequencing was carried out using CD1b-GMM tetramer-negative cells sorted from PBMCs. Receptors were obtained from an adult woman with latent tuberculosis.

The chain couples TRBV11-2 to TRBJ2-1; 11 nucleotides match TRBD2. The CDR3 is 15 residues long. In germline, CDR1 is SGHAT, CDR2 FQNNGV. Trimming took 5 bases from V and 10 from J; bases not matched to a gene: 10. CDR3 DNA: TGTGCCAGCAGCCCTGTAGCGGGAGGGCGGGGAGAGCAGTTCTTC. Its protein is CASSPVAGGRGEQFF. Full variable domain (outside the CDR3, taken from reference TRBV11-2 and TRBJ2-1): EAGVAQSPRYKIIEKRQSVAFWCNPISGHATLYWYQQILGQGPKLLIQFQNNGVVDDSQLPKDRFSAERLKGVDSTLKIQPAKLEDSAVYLCASSPVAGGRGEQFFGPGTRLTVL.

This clone has a handful of counts. Here the CDR3 reads CASSVSSSGRYNEQFF. The CDR3 nucleotides read TGTGCCAGCAGCGTAAGTTCTAGCGGGAGATACAATGAGCAGTTCTTC. J is TRBJ2-1 and V is TRBV9, with 10 bases aligning to TRBD2. Germline CDR1 SGDLS, CDR2 YYNGEE. V lost 1 base and J lost 4; bases outside the gene matches: 5. The CDR3 is 16 amino acids.

V and J are TRBV28 and TRBJ1-4; D possibly corresponds to TRBD1 (6 bases). Trimming left V 5 bases short and J 8 bases short, with 15 bases between. The CDR3 runs to 14 residues. Germline CDR1 MDHEN, CDR2 SYDVKM. The CDR3 nucleotides read TGTGCCAGCAGTCCGACAGGAGAGAGGGAAAAACTGTTTTTT. It specifies CASSPTGEREKLFF.

The rearrangement uses TRBV28 and TRBJ1-4, with a tentative D call TRBD1 (5 bases). V was shortened by 1 base and J by 8 bases, with 17 bases between the two germline ends. CDR1 and CDR2 from the germline V gene are MDHEN and SYDVKM. There are 16 residues in the CDR3. The CDR3 nucleotides read TGTGCCAGCAGTTTATTGGGGGACGGGGGGTCGGAAAAACTGTTTTTT. Translating gives CASSLLGDGGSEKLFF.

The chain employs TRBV7-6 and TRBJ2-3; possibly TRBD2 for D (5 bases). This CDR3 region has 15 residues. From germline, CDR1 is SGHVS and CDR2 FNYEAQ. With 5 bases removed from V and 2 bases from J, the gap between germline ends came to 14 bases. Here the CDR3 reads CASSPGVDFTDTQYF. The CDR3 nucleotides are TGTGCCAGCAGCCCTGGCGTGGACTTCACAGATACGCAGTATTTT.

The chain employs TRBV28 and TRBJ2-7; the D gene is possibly TRBD2 (5 bases). The germline V gene encodes CDR1 MDHEN and CDR2 SYDVKM. Deletions cut 3 bases from V and 5 bases from J, with 14 bases between. The CDR3 sequence is 14 residues long. This CDR3 is CASSFRAGTNEQYF. The CDR3 DNA sequence: TGTGCCAGCAGTTTTAGGGCGGGTACGAACGAGCAGTACTTC.

In this sample, this clone turned up a few times. This chain connects TRBV5-4 to TRBJ1-4, with TRBD1 as a possible D gene (5 bases). The germline V gene has CDR1 SGHNT and CDR2 YYREEE (reference sequence). V gave up 0 bases and J gave up 2 bases, with 5 bases separating them. This CDR3 spans 14 amino acids. The CDR3 sequence is CASSLAGTNEKLFF. CDR3 coding DNA: TGTGCCAGCAGCTTGGCAGGGACTAATGAAAAACTGTTTTTT.

The chain uses TRBV19 and TRBJ2-2, with 9 nucleotides matching TRBD1. CDR1 is LNHDA and CDR2 is SQIVND in the germline V gene (reference sequence). This CDR3 has 14 residues. Trimming removed 7 bases from V and 5 bases from J; junction bases left unmatched: 5. The DNA for the CDR3 is TGTGCCAGTACCCGGGACAGGGCTACCGGGGAGCTGTTTTTT. The encoded protein is CASTRDRATGELFF.

The V gene is TRBV29-1, the J gene TRBJ1-4, with D unclear. The CDR3 totals 16 residues. The ends were cut back, 0 bases at V and 7 bases at J, with 18 bases in the middle. CDR1 and CDR2 (germline): SQVTM, ANQGSEA. In DNA form, the CDR3 reads TGCAGCGTTGAAGATCCCACCGCTCGGGGAGGTGAAAAACTGTTTTTT. Protein: CSVEDPTARGGEKLFF.

For this clone: The junction does not match germline at one end; this may be a read error. The V gene is TRBV2, the J gene TRBJ2-2; the match to TRBD1 covers 12 bases. Germline CDR1 is SNHLY and CDR2 is FYNNEI. The CDR3 is made up of 17 amino acids. The CDR3: CASSAGTGGAKTGELFF. The CDR3 DNA reads as TGTGCCAGCAGTGCCGGGACAGGGGGCGCGAAAACCGGGGAGCTGTTTTTT.

The chain joins TRBV11-2 to TRBJ2-7; D might be TRBD2 (5 bases). V lost 5 bases and J 3 bases, leaving 11 bases between the germline ends. Germline V gene lookup returns CDR1 SGHAT and CDR2 FQNNGV. The CDR3 extends over 13 amino acids. The CDR3 spells CASSTARGYEQYF. DNA for the CDR3: TGTGCCAGCAGCACAGCCCGGGGCTACGAGCAGTACTTC.

The V call is TRBV7-6, the J call TRBJ2-1; 9 positions match TRBD2. J lost 4 bases, V lost 2 bases, and 9 bases had no gene match. Germline V gene data show CDR1 as SGHVS and CDR2 as FNYEAQ. CDR3 length: 17 amino acids. DNA of the CDR3: TGTGCCAGCAGCTTAAAGGCTAGCGGGGTCATTTACAATGAGCAGTTCTTC. Translated, it gives CASSLKASGVIYNEQFF. The variable domain in full, completed from reference TRBV7-6 and TRBJ2-1, reads GAGVSQSPRYKVTKRGQDVALRCDPISGHVSLYWYRQALGQGPEFLTYFNYEAQQDKSGLPNDRFSAERPEGSISTLTIQRTEQRDSAMYRCASSLKASGVIYNEQFFGPGTRLTVL.

This clone came up a few times. V is TRBV9 and J is TRBJ1-2, with 8 bases matching TRBD1. Germline lookup yields CDR1 SGDLS and CDR2 YYNGEE. V shed 0 bases, J shed 8 bases, and the junction held 12 bases outside the gene matches. CDR3 length: 16 amino acids. CDR3 DNA sequence: TGTGCCAGCAGCGTAGCACTCGGACAGGGTATGGGGGGCTACACCTTC. Protein product: CASSVALGQGMGGYTF. The entire variable domain, with the rest obtained from reference TRBV9 and TRBJ1-2, is as follows: DSGVTQTPKHLITATGQRVTLRCSPRSGDLSVYWYQQSLDQGLQFLIQYYNGEERAKGNILERFSAQQFPDLHSELNLSSLELGDSALYFCASSVALGQGMGGYTFGSGTRLTVV.

This clone was seen only a few times. The V gene is TRBV2, the J gene TRBJ1-1; D unresolved. The CDR3 length is 14 residues. In germline, CDR1 is SNHLY, CDR2 FYNNEI. V lost 1 base and J 0 bases, leaving 6 bases between the germline ends. CDR3 loop: CASSEGHMNTEAFF. The CDR3 nucleotides are TGTGCCAGCAGTGAAGGACATATGAACACTGAAGCTTTCTTT.

CDR3 loop: CASSYAGETYGYTF. DNA of the CDR3: TGTGCCAGCAGTTACGCGGGAGAAACCTATGGCTACACCTTC. The rearrangement joins TRBV6-6 to TRBJ1-2; D is undetermined. Trimming left V 2 bases short and J 4 bases short, with 11 bases between. The germline V gene has CDR1 MNHNY and CDR2 SVGAGI (reference sequence). This CDR3 is 14 amino acids long.

This chain links TRBV9 with TRBJ2-7; D is perhaps TRBD2 (6 bases). Per germline, CDR1 SGDLS and CDR2 YYNGEE. V was pared by 4 bases and J by 1 base, with 18 bases between. The CDR3 is 16 residues long. The CDR3 bases are TGTGCCAGCAGCCCGGTGGAGGGGTCGTTTTCCTACGAGCAGTACTTC. Translating gives CASSPVEGSFSYEQYF.

V gene TRBV6-1 combines with J gene TRBJ1-3; D is unclear. Trimming removed 6 bases from V and 0 bases from J, with 9 bases in between. CDR1 and CDR2 from the germline V gene are MNHNS and SASEGT. This CDR3 contains 14 residues. The CDR3: CASSGRNSGNTIYF. The DNA for the CDR3 is TGTGCCAGCAGCGGGAGGAACTCTGGAAACACCATATATTTT.

V is TRBV7-6 and J is TRBJ2-1; tentatively, D is TRBD2 (7 bases). The length of the CDR3 is 16 residues. CDR1 is SGHVS, CDR2 FNYEAQ, per germline. Trimming stripped 0 bases from V and 9 bases from J, with 18 bases between. This CDR3 reads CASSLATVGGRGEQFF. The CDR3 nucleotides are TGTGCCAGCAGCTTAGCGACGGTGGGGGGGCGGGGTGAGCAGTTCTTC.

The CDR3 nucleotides read TGTGCCAGCGTGGACAGTAATAGCAATCAGCCCCAGCATTTT. Protein: CASVDSNSNQPQHF. The V gene is TRBV28, the J gene TRBJ1-5, with D possibly TRBD1 on 6 matching bases. The V gene lost 8 bases and the J gene lost 0 bases, with 11 bases spanning the gap. This CDR3 contains 14 residues. CDR1 and CDR2 (germline): MDHEN, SYDVKM.

The V and J genes are TRBV19 and TRBJ2-7; no reliable D call. The germline CDR1 and CDR2 sequences are LNHDA and SQIVND (reference sequence). V lost 8 bases to trimming and J lost 1 base, with 9 bases between them. The CDR3 spans 12 residues. CDR3 residues: CASASASYEQYF. In DNA form, the CDR3 reads TGTGCCAGTGCGAGCGCTTCCTACGAGCAGTACTTC.